This TCR beta chain stems from a study of neurological immune-mediated disorders. CDR1 is DFQATT and CDR2 is SNEGSKA in the germline V gene (reference sequence). This CDR3 is 16 amino acids long. The authors made cDNA by 5'RACE with 10-nucleotide random UMIs. Every sequencing run gave over 170 million TCR-beta sequences, taken from 15-18 subjects. One entry per CDR3 protein, called by TCRdb with MiXCR from the 5' RACE reads. The data contain some 60,000 distinct CDR3 sequences, about 10% of them singletons. This clonotype has ten or more counts. Mismatch with germline at one junction end may stem from a read error. Time point: longitudinal time-point 1 (baseline). The unsorted libraries had their origin in 2 million PBMCs stored at -80 C.

This chain connects TRBV20-1 to TRBJ1-2; no reliable D call. This receptor was identified in a male donor with HTLV-1-associated myelopathy (HAM/TSP). Sequencing was carried out using PBMCs. The CDR3 coding sequence is TGCAGTGCTAGAGATCCCCTTGCCGGACGAAACTACGGCTACACCTTC. Translating it yields CSARDPLAGRNYGYTF.